This T cell receptor (beta chain) was profiled in a study of cytomegalovirus exposure and HLA in healthy donors. Study outcomes and limitations: According to the study, 150 to 200 TCR beta chains were cytomegalovirus-associated. Near-uniform donor sequencing depth was presumed by presence/absence analyses. In vitro work confirmed that three CMV-associated chains recognize CMV antigens. A cluster of highly shared sequence variants was likely a sequencing artifact.

About this clone itself: Its specificity is unknown.

The V gene's germline CDR1 is LGHNT and CDR2 FRNRAP. J was trimmed by 6 bases and V by 0 bases; bases with no gene match: 7. The CDR3 is 16 residues long. PCR amplification relied on 60 Vbeta primers (plus 13 Jbeta primers). Method: immunoSEQ multiplex PCR; TCRdb's copy keeps in-frame clones and lacks some. The sample records about 190,000 clones, about 12% being singletons. This TCR was recovered from a man between 45 and 60 years old in good health and CMV-seropositive. The chain is built from TRBV12-5 and TRBJ1-2; TRBD1 matches at 10 bases. The sequenced material came from PBMCs. The CDR3 DNA reads TGTGCTAGTGGTTTGGTTCGAGACAGGGGGCTGGATGGCTACACCTTC. Residues: CASGLVRDRGLDGYTF.